The clone carrying this TCR beta chain came up once. The antigen is unknown. CDR1 is SGHAT, CDR2 FQNNGV, per germline. V dropped 3 bases and J dropped 3 bases, with 20 bases sitting between them. This CDR3 is built from 17 residues. The source of the sample is a study of graft-versus-host responses after intestinal transplantation. Assay: immunoSEQ multiplex PCR; the TCRdb copy retains only in-frame clones and omits some. The sample has roughly 80,000 clones, 92% seen once; the top ten hold approximately 0.64%. Study results and limitations: Allograft graft-versus-host to host-versus-graft clonal ratios ran high in patients with graft-donor T cell macrochimerism.

The chain links TRBV11-2 to TRBJ2-5, with D maybe TRBD1 (6 bases). The receptor was derived from a human patient who received an intestinal transplant, so some T cells may come from the graft donor. The material sequenced was PBMCs, taken 98 days after intestinal transplantation. CDR3: CASSFIISSRGKETQYF. The CDR3 DNA sequence: TGTGCCAGCAGCTTCATAATCAGCAGTAGGGGGAAAGAGACCCAGTACTTC.